This T cell receptor beta chain was documented in a study of response to subunit inactivated influenza vaccine. This CDR3 spans 17 amino acids. Germline loops: CDR1 LNHNV, CDR2 YYDKDF (reference sequence). V shed 0 bases, J shed 8 bases, and the junction held 14 bases outside the gene matches. From the RT-PCR reads, TCRdb called clonotypes with MiXCR, one entry per CDR3 protein. The data show fewer than 800,000 distinct CDR3 sequences, roughly 14% seen once. The clonotype comes from a man in his fifties who received an inactivated influenza vaccine. Sequenced material: PBMCs from blood, taken about 13 days after vaccination. V and J are TRBV15 and TRBJ1-2, with 8 bases lining up with TRBD1. DNA for the CDR3: TGTGCCACCAGCAGAGATCTTGGGACAGGTCATGAATCGGGCTACACCTTC. Translating it yields CATSRDLGTGHESGYTF.